The TCR beta chain under discussion was sequenced for a study of cytomegalovirus exposure and HLA in healthy donors. The germline CDR1 and CDR2 sequences are MNHNY and SVGAGI (reference sequence). The ends lost 5 bases at V and 9 bases at J; junction bases unmatched: 13. The CDR3 consists of 16 residues. 60 Vbeta and 13 Jbeta primers were used in PCR. Using immunoSEQ multiplex PCR, the repertoire was profiled, and TCRdb retains in-frame clones only, with some absent. The repertoire holds under 150,000 clones, with over 60% as singletons. The sample consisted of PBMCs. The receptor was derived from a woman in her thirties in good health and CMV-seropositive. The J gene is TRBJ2-1, the V gene TRBV6-6; 10 positions agree with TRBD2. The CDR3 region is CASSTSRSGGAGEQFF. DNA for the CDR3: TGTGCCAGCAGTACCTCGAGGAGCGGGGGGGCTGGTGAGCAGTTCTTC.